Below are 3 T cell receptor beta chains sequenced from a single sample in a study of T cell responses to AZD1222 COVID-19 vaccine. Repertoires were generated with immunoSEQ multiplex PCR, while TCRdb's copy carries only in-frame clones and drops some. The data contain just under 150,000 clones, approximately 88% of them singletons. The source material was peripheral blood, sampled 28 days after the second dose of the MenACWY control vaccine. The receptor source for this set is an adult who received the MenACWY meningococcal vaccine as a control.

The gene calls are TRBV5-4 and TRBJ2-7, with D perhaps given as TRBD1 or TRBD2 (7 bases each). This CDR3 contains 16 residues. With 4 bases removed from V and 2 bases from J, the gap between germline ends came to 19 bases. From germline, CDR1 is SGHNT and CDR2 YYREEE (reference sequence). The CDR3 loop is CASSPGGGTATYEQYF. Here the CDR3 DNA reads TGTGCCAGCAGCCCGGGGGGTGGGACAGCGACCTACGAGCAGTACTTC.

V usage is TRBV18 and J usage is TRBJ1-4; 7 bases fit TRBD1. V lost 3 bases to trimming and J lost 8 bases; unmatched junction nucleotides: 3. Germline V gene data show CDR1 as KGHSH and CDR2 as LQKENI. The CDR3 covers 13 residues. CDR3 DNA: TGTGCCAGCTCACCCATACAGGGGGAAAAACTGTTTTTT. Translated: CASSPIQGEKLFF.

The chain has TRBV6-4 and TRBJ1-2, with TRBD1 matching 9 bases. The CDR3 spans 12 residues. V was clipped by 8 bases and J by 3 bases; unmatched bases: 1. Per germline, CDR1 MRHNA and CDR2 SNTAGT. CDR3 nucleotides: TGTGCCAGCTGGGACAGGGACTATGGCTACACCTTC. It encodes CASWDRDYGYTF.